The 9 T cell receptor beta chains reported below all come from one sample, sequenced in a study of T cell responses to AZD1222 COVID-19 vaccine. The assay was immunoSEQ multiplex PCR, and TCRdb's table has in-frame clones only and misses some. The data contain about 84,000 clones, roughly 85% of them singletons. The sequencing used peripheral blood, collected 28 days after the second AZD1222 dose. The receptors stem from an adult who received the AZD1222 COVID-19 vaccine.

The chain links TRBV29-1 to TRBJ2-5, with 7 bases identical to TRBD1. From germline, CDR1 is SQVTM and CDR2 ANQGSEA. Trimming cost V 5 bases and J 2 bases; bases outside gene matches: 5. This CDR3 region has 13 residues. DNA for the CDR3: TGCAGCGTTTTGGGACAGATACAAGAGACCCAGTACTTC. Protein sequence: CSVLGQIQETQYF.

About this clone itself: Mismatch with germline at one junction end may stem from a read error. The chain combines TRBV6-4 with TRBJ1-1; TRBD1 aligns across 7 bases. The CDR3 spans 12 residues. In germline, CDR1 is MRHNA, CDR2 SNTAGT. Here the CDR3 reads CATPPQTGRRIF. CDR3 in DNA: TGTGCCACACCCCCCCAGACAGGGCGTCGGATCTTT.

The rearrangement links TRBV6-1 to TRBJ1-1; D unclear. The CDR3 contains 13 residues. Deletions cut 1 base from V and 6 bases from J, with 9 bases between. Germline assignment: CDR1 MNHNS and CDR2 SASEGT. In DNA form, the CDR3 reads TGTGCCAGCAGTGAAGTAAGAGTCCCTGAAGCTTTCTTT. Protein sequence: CASSEVRVPEAFF.

The gene calls are TRBV10-3 and TRBJ1-1; D not certain. Germline lookup yields CDR1 ENHRY and CDR2 SYGVKD. The CDR3 contains 11 residues. V was shortened by 2 bases and J by 3 bases, with 1 base between the two germline ends. In DNA, the CDR3 is TGTGCCATCAGTGAGCACACTGAAGCTTTCTTT. It yields the protein CAISEHTEAFF.

The rearrangement uses TRBV27 and TRBJ1-1; 10 nucleotides agree with TRBD1. The germline gives CDR1 MNHEY, CDR2 SMNVEV (reference sequence). V shed 5 bases, J shed 0 bases, and the junction held 6 bases outside the gene matches. The CDR3 spans 16 residues. This CDR3 is CASSPGTGELNTEAFF. CDR3 bases: TGTGCCAGCAGTCCTGGGACAGGGGAACTGAACACTGAAGCTTTCTTT.

CDR3 sequence: CASSPWDREGEQFF. The CDR3 DNA sequence: TGCGCCAGCAGCCCCTGGGACAGGGAGGGCGAGCAGTTCTTC. This chain connects TRBV5-1 to TRBJ2-1, with 9 bases lining up with TRBD1. After removal of 4 bases from V and 10 bases from J, the junction contained 9 bases not matched to a gene. There are 14 residues in the CDR3. Germline CDR1 and CDR2: SGHRS and YFSETQ.

The V gene is TRBV12-3 or TRBV12-4, the J gene TRBJ1-1; D may be TRBD1 (6 bases). CDR3 length: 12 amino acids. Trimming removed 6 bases at V and 11 bases at J, with 16 bases between. CDR3 coding DNA: TGTGCCAGCAGCAGACAGGATATAACGGCTTTCTTT. This sequence encodes CASSRQDITAFF.

The genes are TRBV7-8 and TRBJ2-1; the D is unclear. The V and J ends lost 6 bases and 10 bases respectively, with 16 bases between them. The CDR3 consists of 13 residues. CDR1 is SGHVS and CDR2 is FQNEAQ in the germline V gene. This chain's CDR3 is CASRPVVVREQFF. For the CDR3, the DNA is TGTGCCAGCAGACCGGTCGTAGTTCGGGAGCAGTTCTTC. Combining the CDR3 with reference TRBV7-8 and TRBJ2-1 gives the whole variable domain GAGVSQSPRYKVAKRGQDVALRCDPISGHVSLFWYQQALGQGPEFLTYFQNEAQLDKSGLPSDRFFAERPEGSVSTLKIQRTQQEDSAVYLCASRPVVVREQFFGPGTRLTVL.

The V gene is TRBV5-1, the J gene TRBJ2-5; D is undetermined. CDR3 size: 15 residues. V shed 1 base and J shed 0 bases, with 10 bases lying between them. Germline V CDR1 and CDR2: SGHRS, YFSETQ. CDR3 nucleotide sequence: TGCGCCAGCAGCTTGTCGGCGAGGAACCAAGAGACCCAGTACTTC. Translated, it gives CASSLSARNQETQYF.